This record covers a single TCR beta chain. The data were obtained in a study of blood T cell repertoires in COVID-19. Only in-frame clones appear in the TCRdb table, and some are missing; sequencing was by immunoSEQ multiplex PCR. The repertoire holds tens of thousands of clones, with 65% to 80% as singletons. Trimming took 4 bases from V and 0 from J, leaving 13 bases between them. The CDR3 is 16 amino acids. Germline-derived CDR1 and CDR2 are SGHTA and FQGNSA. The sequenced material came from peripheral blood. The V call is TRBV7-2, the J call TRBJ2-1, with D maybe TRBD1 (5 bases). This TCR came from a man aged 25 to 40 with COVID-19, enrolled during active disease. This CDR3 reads CASSSTGHLSYNEQFF. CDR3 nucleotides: TGTGCCAGCAGCTCCACCGGACATCTCTCCTACAATGAGCAGTTCTTC.